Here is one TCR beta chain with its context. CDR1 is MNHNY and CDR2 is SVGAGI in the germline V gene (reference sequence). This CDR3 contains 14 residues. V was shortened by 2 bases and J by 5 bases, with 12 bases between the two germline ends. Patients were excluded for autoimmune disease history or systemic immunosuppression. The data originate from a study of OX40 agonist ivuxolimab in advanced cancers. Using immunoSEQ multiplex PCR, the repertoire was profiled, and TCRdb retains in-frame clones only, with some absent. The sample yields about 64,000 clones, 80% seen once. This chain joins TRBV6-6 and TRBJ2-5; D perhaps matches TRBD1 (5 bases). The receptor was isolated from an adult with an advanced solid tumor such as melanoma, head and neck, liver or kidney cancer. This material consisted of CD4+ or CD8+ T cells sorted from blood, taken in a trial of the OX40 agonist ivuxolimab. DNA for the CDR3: TGTGCCAGCAGTTACGAGACAGATTCCGAGACCCAGTACTTC. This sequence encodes CASSYETDSETQYF.